Listed below are T cell receptor beta chains from one sample, sequenced in a study of T cell changes during pregnancy in multiple sclerosis. The table came from immunoSEQ multiplex PCR; TCRdb's copy has only in-frame clones and leaves some out. Among about 64,000 clones, less than 95% were seen once, and the ten largest hold approximately 6.5%. Sequenced here: peripheral blood, sampled in the third trimester of pregnancy. The receptors originated from a female donor in good health, enrolled as a control in a pregnancy study. The CDR3 runs from the conserved cysteine through the conserved F or W. Each record gives: clone size, V gene, D gene, J gene, CDR3 DNA, CDR3 protein. D genes are given only for firm matches. Some rows have no size entry. The others give once, few or many, or a class for an expanded clone.

-,TRBV5-1,TRBD1,TRBJ1-1,TGCGCCAGCAGCTTCACAGGGGGCGAGAACACTGAAGCTTTCTTT,CASSFTGGENTEAFF
-,TRBV5-1,TRBD1,TRBJ1-4,TGCGCCAGCAGCCCTGACAGGGTCAACGAAAAACTGTTTTTT,CASSPDRVNEKLFF
-,TRBV6-5,-,TRBJ2-5,TGTGCCAGCAGTTACTCTCAGGGCCAAGAGACCCAGTACTTC,CASSYSQGQETQYF
-,TRBV19,-,TRBJ2-3,TGTGCCAGTAGTAGCGGAGCTAGCACAGATACGCAGTATTTT,CASSSGASTDTQYF
-,TRBV19,-,TRBJ1-5,TGTGCCAGTAGTATAGATGAAAGAACAGTTGGCAATCAGCCCCAGCATTTT,CASSIDERTVGNQPQHF
-,TRBV4-3,TRBD1,TRBJ2-5,TGCGCCAGCAGCCAAATCGGGACAGGGGGTGGGGAGACCCAGTACTTC,CASSQIGTGGGETQYF
-,TRBV9,TRBD2,TRBJ2-3,TGTGCCAGCAGCGCCGGGGGGGGGTTCTCAGATACGCAGTATTTT,CASSAGGGFSDTQYF
-,TRBV30,-,TRBJ2-1,TGTGCCTGGAGTGTAGCCAGGTCAGGTTCAGGGGAGCAGTTCTTC,CAWSVARSGSGEQFF
-,TRBV12-5,TRBD1,TRBJ1-1,TGTGCTAGTGAAAGGGACAGGGTAGTTACTGAAGCTTTCTTT,CASERDRVVTEAFF
-,TRBV6-1,TRBD1,TRBJ1-5,TGTGCCAGCAGGATGGACAGGGTGGGAAATCAGCCCCAGCATTTT,CASRMDRVGNQPQHF
-,TRBV7-9,-,TRBJ2-7,TGTGCCAGCAGCTTAGTTTTATCGGGTTCCTACGAGCAGTACTTC,CASSLVLSGSYEQYF
-,TRBV29-1,TRBD2,TRBJ2-1,TGTAGCGTTGAAACCAGACAGAGACTAGCGTCGAATGAGCAGTTCTTC,CSVETRQRLASNEQFF
-,TRBV7-6,-,TRBJ2-1,TGTGCCAGCAGCTCACCGCAGGGATCCCATGAGCAGTTCTTC,CASSSPQGSHEQFF
-,TRBV5-6,-,TRBJ1-4,TGTGCCAGCAGCTTGGTTAAATTTGGACGGGATAATGAAAAACTGTTTTTT,CASSLVKFGRDNEKLFF
-,TRBV6-5,TRBD1,TRBJ1-2,TGTGCCAGCAGTTCTCAGGGGGCGGATGGCTACACCTTC,CASSSQGADGYTF
-,TRBV7-6,-,TRBJ1-5,TGTGCCAGCAGCTTGGGCCCAACGAATCAGCCCCAGCATTTT,CASSLGPTNQPQHF
-,TRBV19,-,TRBJ2-7,TGTGCCAGTAGTATATGGGCGAGCTCCTACGAGCAGTACTTC,CASSIWASSYEQYF
-,TRBV4-1,TRBD2,TRBJ2-5,TGCGCCAGCAGCAACCGACTAGCGGGAGGTCTGGGAGAGACCCAGTACTTC,CASSNRLAGGLGETQYF
once,TRBV7-2,TRBD2,TRBJ2-1,TGTGCCAGCAGCTACGGACTAGCGGGAGTGGCGGCGTTCTTC,CASSYGLAGVAAFF
-,TRBV27,TRBD1,TRBJ1-2,TGTGCCAGCAGTTTATACGGGACAGGGGGCCTGGGTGGCTACACCTTC,CASSLYGTGGLGGYTF
-,TRBV30,-,TRBJ2-7,TGTGCCTGGAGTGTACCCCTCGGGGGAGGCTTCAAATACGAGCAGTACTTC,CAWSVPLGGGFKYEQYF
once,TRBV27,TRBD1,TRBJ1-5,TGTGCCAGCACCTCAGGGGGCCAGCCCCAGCATTTT,CASTSGGQPQHF
few,TRBV2,-,TRBJ2-5,TGTGCCAGCAGGCCTCCGGGACTCAGCCGAGAGACCCAGTACTTC,CASRPPGLSRETQYF
-,TRBV12-5,TRBD1,TRBJ2-1,TGTGCTAGTGGCAAAGGACAGGGTTCGGGCAATGAGCAGTTCTTC,CASGKGQGSGNEQFF
-,TRBV18,-,TRBJ1-1,TGTGCCAGCTCATCTTTGACTGGACAACAGGGTGAAGCTTTCTTT,CASSSLTGQQGEAFF
-,TRBV7-8,-,TRBJ2-2,TGTGCCAGCAGCTCGGGACACCCGAACACCGGGGAGCTGTTTTTT,CASSSGHPNTGELFF
-,TRBV6-5,-,TRBJ2-7,TGTGCCAGCAGTTACTCGAGGGATCGGACCTACGAGCAGTACTTC,CASSYSRDRTYEQYF
-,TRBV7-9,-,TRBJ2-7,TGTGCCAGCAGCTTATTGGTTGGGTCGGGAGAGCAGTACTTC,CASSLLVGSGEQYF
-,TRBV30,TRBD1,TRBJ2-5,TGTGCCTGGACCCAGGGGGCCCAAGAGACCCAGTACTTC,CAWTQGAQETQYF
-,TRBV4-3,-,TRBJ1-4,TGCGCCAGCAGCCAAGATCGCGGGGAAAAACTGTTTTTT,CASSQDRGEKLFF
-,TRBV19,-,TRBJ2-5,TGTGCCAGTAGTAACCAGGGGAAGTTGACCGGAGAGACCCAGTACTTC,CASSNQGKLTGETQYF
-,TRBV5-8,-,TRBJ1-4,TGTGCCAGCAGCTCGACCGACAGCAAAACTGAAAAACTGTTTTTT,CASSSTDSKTEKLFF
-,TRBV7-8,-,TRBJ2-5,TGTGCCAGCAGCTTAGGGTCGGGGGAGACCCAGTACTTC,CASSLGSGETQYF